This T cell receptor (beta chain) was profiled in a study of T cells after somatic rescue of genetic block. TCRdb's copy holds only in-frame clones and misses some; the assay was immunoSEQ multiplex PCR. The sample includes 100,000 to 120,000 clones, around nine tenths seen only once; the top ten take roughly 1.4%. Germline V gene data show CDR1 as MRHNA and CDR2 as SNTAGT. The ends lost 6 bases at V and 6 bases at J; junction bases unmatched: 7. This CDR3 has 15 residues. This chain connects TRBV6-4 to TRBJ2-1; TRBD2 agrees at 11 bases. Sequencing used peripheral blood mononuclear cells (PBMCs). The clonotype was recovered from a woman in her late teens or twenties. CDR3 sequence (DNA): TGTGCCAGCAGCGCCGGGACTAGCGGAGCCAATGAGCAGTTCTTC. Amino acid sequence: CASSAGTSGANEQFF.